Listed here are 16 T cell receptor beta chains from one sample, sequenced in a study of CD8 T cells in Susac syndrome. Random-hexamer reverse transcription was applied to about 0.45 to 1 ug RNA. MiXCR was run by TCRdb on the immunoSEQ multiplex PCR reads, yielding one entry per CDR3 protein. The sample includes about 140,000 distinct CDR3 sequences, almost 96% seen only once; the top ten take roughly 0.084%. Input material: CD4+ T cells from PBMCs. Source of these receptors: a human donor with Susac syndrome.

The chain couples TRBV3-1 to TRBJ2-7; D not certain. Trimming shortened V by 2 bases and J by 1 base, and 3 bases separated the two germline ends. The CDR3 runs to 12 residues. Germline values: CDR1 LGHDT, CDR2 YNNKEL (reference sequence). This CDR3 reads CASSQRSYEQYF. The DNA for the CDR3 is TGTGCCAGCAGCCAAAGGTCCTACGAGCAGTACTTC.

CDR3 sequence reads: CSVANNANYGYTF. The CDR3 DNA sequence: TGCAGCGTTGCCAACAACGCTAACTATGGCTACACCTTC. The chain recombines TRBV29-1 with TRBJ1-2; no clear D. The CDR3 runs to 13 residues. Germline V CDR1 and CDR2: SQVTM, ANQGSEA. The V end lost 4 bases, the J end lost 0 bases, and 9 bases lay between the germline ends.

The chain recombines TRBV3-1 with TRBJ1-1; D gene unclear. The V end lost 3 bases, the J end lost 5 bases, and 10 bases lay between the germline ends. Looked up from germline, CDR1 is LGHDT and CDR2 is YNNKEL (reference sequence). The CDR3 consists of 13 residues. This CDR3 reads CASSHSLGTEAFF. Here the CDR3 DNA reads TGTGCCAGCAGCCACTCATTGGGGACTGAAGCTTTCTTT.

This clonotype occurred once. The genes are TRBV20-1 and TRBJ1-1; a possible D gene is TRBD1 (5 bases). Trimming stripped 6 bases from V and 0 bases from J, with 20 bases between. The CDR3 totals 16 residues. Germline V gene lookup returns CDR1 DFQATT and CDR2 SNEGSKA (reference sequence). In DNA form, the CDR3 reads TGCAGTGCCATGACAGCATTGCTGAGCCTGAACACTGAAGCTTTCTTT. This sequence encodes CSAMTALLSLNTEAFF.

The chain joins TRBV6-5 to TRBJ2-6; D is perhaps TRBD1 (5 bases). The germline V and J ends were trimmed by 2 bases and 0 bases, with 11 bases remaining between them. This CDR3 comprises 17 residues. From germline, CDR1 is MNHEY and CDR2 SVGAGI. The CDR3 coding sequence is TGTGCCAGCAGTTACCGCCCCGACAGCTCTGGGGCCAACGTCCTGACTTTC. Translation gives CASSYRPDSSGANVLTF.

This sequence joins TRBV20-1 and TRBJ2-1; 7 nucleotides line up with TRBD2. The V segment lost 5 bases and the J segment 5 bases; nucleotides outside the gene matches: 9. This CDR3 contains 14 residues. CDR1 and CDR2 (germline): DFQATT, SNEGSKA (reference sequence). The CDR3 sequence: CSALVAGANNEQFF. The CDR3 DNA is TGCAGTGCTCTCGTAGCGGGTGCCAACAATGAGCAGTTCTTC.

The CDR3 here is CATSDLWGKQETQYF. In DNA, the CDR3 is TGTGCCACCAGTGATTTATGGGGGAAACAAGAGACCCAGTACTTC. J is TRBJ2-5 and V is TRBV24-1; D tentatively reads TRBD1 or TRBD2 (5 bases each). Germline assignment: CDR1 KGHDR and CDR2 SFDVKD. Trimming shortened V by 1 base and J by 2 bases, and 10 bases separated the two germline ends. The CDR3 is 15 amino acids.

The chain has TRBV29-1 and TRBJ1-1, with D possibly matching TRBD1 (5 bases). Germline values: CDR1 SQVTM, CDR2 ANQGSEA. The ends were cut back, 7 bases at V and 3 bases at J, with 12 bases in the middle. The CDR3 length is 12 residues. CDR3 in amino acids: CSAWGGDTEAFF. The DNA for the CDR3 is TGCAGCGCCTGGGGGGGGGACACTGAAGCTTTCTTT.

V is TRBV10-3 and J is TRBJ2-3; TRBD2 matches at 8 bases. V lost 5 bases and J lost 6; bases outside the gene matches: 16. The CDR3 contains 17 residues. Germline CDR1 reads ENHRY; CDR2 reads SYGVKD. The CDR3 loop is CAISPLVAGPGLDTQYF. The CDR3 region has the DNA TGTGCCATCAGTCCATTGGTAGCGGGACCGGGGTTGGATACGCAGTATTTT.

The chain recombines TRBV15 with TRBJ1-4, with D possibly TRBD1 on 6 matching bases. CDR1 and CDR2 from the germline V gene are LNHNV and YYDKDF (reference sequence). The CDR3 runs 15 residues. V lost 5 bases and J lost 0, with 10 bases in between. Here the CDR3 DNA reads TGTGCCACCAGCGGACAGTGGGCAACTAATGAAAAACTGTTTTTT. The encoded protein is CATSGQWATNEKLFF.

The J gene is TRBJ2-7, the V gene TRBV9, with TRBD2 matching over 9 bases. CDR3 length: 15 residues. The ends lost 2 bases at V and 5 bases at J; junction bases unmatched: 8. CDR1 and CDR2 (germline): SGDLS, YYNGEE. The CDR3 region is CASSVGGTSFHEQYF. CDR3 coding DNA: TGTGCCAGCAGCGTGGGTGGGACTAGCTTCCACGAGCAGTACTTC.

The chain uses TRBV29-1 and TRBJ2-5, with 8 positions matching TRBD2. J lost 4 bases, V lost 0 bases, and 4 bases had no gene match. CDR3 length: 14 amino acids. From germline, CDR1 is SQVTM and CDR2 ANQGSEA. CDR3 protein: CSVEDRTSGETQYF. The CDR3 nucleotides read TGCAGCGTTGAAGATCGCACTAGCGGAGAGACCCAGTACTTC. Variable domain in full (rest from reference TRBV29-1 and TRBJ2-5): SAVISQKPSRDICQRGTSLTIQCQVDSQVTMMFWYRQQPGQSLTLIATANQGSEATYESGFVIDKFPISRPNLTFSTLTVSNMSPEDSSIYLCSVEDRTSGETQYFGPGTRLLVL.

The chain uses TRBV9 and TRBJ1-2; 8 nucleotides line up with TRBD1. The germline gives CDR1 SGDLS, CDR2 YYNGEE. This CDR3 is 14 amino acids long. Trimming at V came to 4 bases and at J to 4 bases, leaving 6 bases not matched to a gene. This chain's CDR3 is CASSSGQGLYGYTF. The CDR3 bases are TGTGCCAGCAGCTCCGGACAGGGCCTCTATGGCTACACCTTC. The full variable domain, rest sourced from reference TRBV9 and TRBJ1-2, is DSGVTQTPKHLITATGQRVTLRCSPRSGDLSVYWYQQSLDQGLQFLIQYYNGEERAKGNILERFSAQQFPDLHSELNLSSLELGDSALYFCASSSGQGLYGYTFGSGTRLTVV.

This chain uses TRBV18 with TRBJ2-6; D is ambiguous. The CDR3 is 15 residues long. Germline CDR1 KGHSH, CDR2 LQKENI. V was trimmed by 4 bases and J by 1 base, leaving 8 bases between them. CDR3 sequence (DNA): TGTGCCAGCTCACTGAAAGGTTCTGGGGCCAACGTCCTGACTTTC. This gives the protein CASSLKGSGANVLTF.

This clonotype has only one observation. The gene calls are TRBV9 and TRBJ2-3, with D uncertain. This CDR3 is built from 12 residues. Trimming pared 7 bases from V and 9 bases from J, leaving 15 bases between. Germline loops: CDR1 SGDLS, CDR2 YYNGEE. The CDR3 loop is CASGELLTTQYF. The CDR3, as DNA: TGTGCCAGCGGCGAACTCCTCACCACGCAGTATTTT.

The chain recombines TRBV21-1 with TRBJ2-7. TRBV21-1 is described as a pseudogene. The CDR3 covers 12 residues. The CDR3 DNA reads TGTGCCAACACCCGTCACTCCTACGAGCAGTACTTC. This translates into CANTRHSYEQYF.